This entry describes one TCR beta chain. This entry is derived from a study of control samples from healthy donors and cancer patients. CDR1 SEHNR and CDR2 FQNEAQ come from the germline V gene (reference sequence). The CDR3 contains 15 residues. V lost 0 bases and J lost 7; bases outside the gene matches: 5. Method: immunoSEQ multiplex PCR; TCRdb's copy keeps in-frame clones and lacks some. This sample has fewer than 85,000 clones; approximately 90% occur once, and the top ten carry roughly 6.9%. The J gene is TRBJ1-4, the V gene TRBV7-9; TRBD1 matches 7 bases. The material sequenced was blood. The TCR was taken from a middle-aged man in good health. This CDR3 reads CASSLATGLGEKLFF. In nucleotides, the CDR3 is TGTGCCAGCAGCTTAGCGACAGGGTTGGGTGAAAAACTGTTTTTT.